This TCR beta chain came from a study of graft-versus-host responses after intestinal transplantation (dated by TCRdb to the early 2020s). For the wider study: Recipients received multivisceral, liver-intestinal, or isolated intestinal transplants. Every recipient was given anti-thymocyte globulin induction, followed by approximately three years of maintenance tacrolimus and steroids. Donor T cell macrochimerism was defined as a peak of at least 4% donor T cells among recipient peripheral blood mononuclear cells. Graft-versus-host and host-versus-graft alloreactive T cell clones were tracked in the graft, circulation and bone marrow after intestinal transplantation using bulk TCR-beta CDR3 sequencing. The cohort enrolled about two dozen intestinal transplant recipients, one of whom was a retransplant, and a few patients without pretransplant specimens were excluded. Samples from a few later patients were sequenced in-house on an Illumina MiSeq with MiXCR processing rather than by the commercial service. Alloreactive clones were identified by sequencing pre-transplant mixed lymphocyte reaction products and comparing them with unstimulated pre-transplant donor and recipient T cells. Paper-wide results and their limitations: GvH clones were detected in recipient bone marrow, and some of these GvH clones were observed earlier in ileal mucosa or blood, consistent with an intestinal mucosal origin. In the allografts of patients with donor T cell macrochimerism, GvH to HvG T cell clonal ratios were high. The relatively low number and heterogeneity of intestinal transplant patients limited the conclusions. Peak levels of circulating GvH clones were associated with declines in HvG clones early after transplant.

Comments on this clone: Its binding antigen is unknown. The record has no base qualities; no much larger clone is one base away.

As encoded in the germline V gene, CDR1 is WSHSY while CDR2 is SAAADI. The CDR3 has 15 amino acids, counting the end cysteine and phenylalanine. CDR3 DNA only is kept here, 45 bases in frame from base 1. After removal of 4 bases from V and 5 bases from J, the junction retains 4 bases not matched to a gene. Libraries were prepared through the immunoSEQ multiplex PCR assay. For most patients, genomic DNA was isolated using the Qiagen DNeasy Blood and Tissue Kit and was shipped frozen to Adaptive Biotechnologies for TCR sequencing. For most patients, high-throughput TCR-beta CDR3 sequencing of genomic DNA was performed by Adaptive Biotechnologies. The study's own analysis went as follows. Adaptive's ImmunoSEQ software was the source of the TCR sequencing data for fewer than 20 patients, while three other patients were processed with MiXCR and VDJtools. To correct CD4 versus CD8 sorting errors, any sequence found in both subsets at a frequency ratio below 5:1 was removed. CDR3 nucleotide sequences shared between donor and recipient were removed because the origin of such sequences could not be assigned. To be classed as alloreactive, a clone needed at least 2-fold expansion over unstimulated cells and a minimum CFSE-low frequency of 0.002% (template counts) or 0.001% (read counts). Clones detected in sequenced pre-transplant spleen, lymph node, or MLR CFSE-low populations of the donor or recipient were defined as mappable. Cumulative frequency of alloreactive clones was calculated as a percentage of all sequences weighted by copy number. Imported from immuneACCESS, the table was reduced by TCRdb to in-frame sequences with V and J called. These copies leave out some clones; in studies compared against another copy, an unresolved V gene accounts for under half, and the cause of the remainder is not known. That table supplies the V and J calls and clone size; D and trimming were determined from the DNA. The sample data list about 120,000 clones, and approximately 95% of these were observed just once. The ten largest account for about 3.3% of the sample.

In light of the paper, this sample's time point label describes: cells obtained before transplantation from donor or recipient. CD3+CD4+ and CD3+CD8+ populations were FACS-sorted from unstimulated pre-transplant donor and recipient cells taken from spleen or lymph nodes. The sample here was unstimulated CD8+ T cells sorted from spleen or lymph node cells, taken before intestinal transplant. The chain is assembled from TRBV10-2 and TRBJ2-3; TRBD1 fits 12 bases in the junction. This receptor was taken from a human donor who received an intestinal transplant. The CDR3 is CASSGDRGREDTQYF. The DNA reads as follows: TGCGCCAGCAGTGGGGACAGGGGGCGAGAAGATACGCAGTATTTT.